This is a list of T cell receptor beta chains from one sample in a study of T cells in localized non-small cell lung cancer. Profiled with immunoSEQ multiplex PCR; TCRdb holds only in-frame clones, not every one. The sample carries around 41,000 clones, roughly 86% recorded once. Sequenced here: peripheral blood, sampled before any cancer treatment. The receptors come from a woman aged 18-55 years with stage III lung adenocarcinoma. CDR3s include the opening cysteine and the closing phenylalanine or tryptophan. The D gene is left open where the match is weak. The size of a clone is reported for some rows only, either as once, few or many, or as a class for expanded clones.

j_call: TRBJ2-1
v_call: TRBV5-4
d_call: NA
clone_size: NA
cdr3_nt: TGTGCCAGCAGCTTGGACAGGAGGAATGAGCAGTTCTTC
cdr3_aa: CASSLDRRNEQFF

j_call: TRBJ1-4
v_call: TRBV20-1
d_call: NA
clone_size: once
cdr3_nt: TGCAGTGCTGGGCATAATGAAAAACTGTTTTTT
cdr3_aa: CSAGHNEKLFF

j_call: TRBJ2-1
v_call: TRBV7-6
d_call: TRBD2
clone_size: NA
cdr3_nt: TGTGCCAGCAGCTCCTTAGCGGGGGGGAGCTCCTACAATGAGCAGTTCTTC
cdr3_aa: CASSSLAGGSSYNEQFF

j_call: TRBJ1-3
v_call: TRBV9
d_call: NA
clone_size: once
cdr3_nt: TGTGCCAGCAGCGTAGATCCAGGGTGGGGAAACACCATATATTTT
cdr3_aa: CASSVDPGWGNTIYF

j_call: TRBJ1-1
v_call: TRBV7-8
d_call: NA
clone_size: NA
cdr3_nt: TGTGCCAGCAGCTCAGGGACGGTGAACACTGAAGCTTTCTTT
cdr3_aa: CASSSGTVNTEAFF

j_call: TRBJ1-6
v_call: TRBV2
d_call: NA
clone_size: NA
cdr3_nt: TGTGCCAGCAACGCCGGGGCCGCAAATTCACCCCTCCACTTT
cdr3_aa: CASNAGAANSPLHF

j_call: TRBJ1-5
v_call: TRBV25-1
d_call: NA
clone_size: NA
cdr3_nt: TGTGCCAGCAGTGGGTTTTCGGGACGAGGCGAACGAGAGCCCCAGCATTTT
cdr3_aa: CASSGFSGRGEREPQHF

j_call: TRBJ2-3
v_call: TRBV6-4
d_call: TRBD2
clone_size: NA
cdr3_nt: TGTGCCAGCAGTGAGACTAGCGGGGGGGCAGATACGCAGTATTTT
cdr3_aa: CASSETSGGADTQYF

j_call: TRBJ2-1
v_call: TRBV19
d_call: TRBD2
clone_size: NA
cdr3_nt: TGTGCCAGCGGACTAGCGGGGGGGCTGGATGAGCAGTTCTTC
cdr3_aa: CASGLAGGLDEQFF

j_call: TRBJ1-6
v_call: TRBV5-4
d_call: NA
clone_size: NA
cdr3_nt: TGTGCCAGCAGCTTGGGCACAGGTACCTATAATTCACCCCTCCACTTT
cdr3_aa: CASSLGTGTYNSPLHF

j_call: TRBJ2-7
v_call: TRBV7-6
d_call: NA
clone_size: NA
cdr3_nt: TGTGCCAGCAGCTTAGCGTCAGGGTCCGAGCAGTACTTC
cdr3_aa: CASSLASGSEQYF

j_call: TRBJ1-2
v_call: TRBV2
d_call: NA
clone_size: NA
cdr3_nt: TGTGCCAGCACTATCGACAGTCCCAAGGGCTACACCTTC
cdr3_aa: CASTIDSPKGYTF

j_call: TRBJ2-7
v_call: TRBV19
d_call: TRBD1
clone_size: few
cdr3_nt: TGTGCCAGTAGCCACCGGGACAGCGCTGGCTACGAGCAGTACTTC
cdr3_aa: CASSHRDSAGYEQYF

j_call: TRBJ2-5
v_call: TRBV5-1
d_call: TRBD2
clone_size: NA
cdr3_nt: TGCGCCAGCAGCTTGGGGACTAGCGGACTGCAAGAGACCCAGTACTTC
cdr3_aa: CASSLGTSGLQETQYF

j_call: TRBJ1-2
v_call: TRBV5-6
d_call: NA
clone_size: NA
cdr3_nt: TGTGCCAGCAGCTTCGGGTTTGATGGCTACACCTTC
cdr3_aa: CASSFGFDGYTF

j_call: TRBJ1-6
v_call: TRBV15
d_call: NA
clone_size: NA
cdr3_nt: TGTGCCACCAGCAGAGACAGTACACCCCTCCACTTT
cdr3_aa: CATSRDSTPLHF

j_call: TRBJ1-2
v_call: TRBV14
d_call: NA
clone_size: NA
cdr3_nt: TGTGCCAGCAGCCAAGATCCCAGGGGCTATGGCTACACCTTC
cdr3_aa: CASSQDPRGYGYTF

j_call: TRBJ2-5
v_call: TRBV2
d_call: TRBD2
clone_size: NA
cdr3_nt: TGTGCCAGCAGGGCTAGCGGGTTTCGGGATCCTGAAGAGACCCAGTACTTC
cdr3_aa: CASRASGFRDPEETQYF

j_call: TRBJ2-4
v_call: TRBV11-2
d_call: TRBD1
clone_size: few
cdr3_nt: TGTGCCAGCAGCCTTGTCAGGGGGCCAAAAAACATTCAGTACTTC
cdr3_aa: CASSLVRGPKNIQYF

j_call: TRBJ2-1
v_call: TRBV11-3
d_call: NA
clone_size: NA
cdr3_nt: TGTGCCAGCAGCTTAGATTATCCAGACAATGAGCAGTTCTTC
cdr3_aa: CASSLDYPDNEQFF

j_call: TRBJ1-1
v_call: TRBV18
d_call: NA
clone_size: NA
cdr3_nt: TGTGCCAGCTCACCACCGATGCAGGGGATTTTGAACACTGAAGCTTTCTTT
cdr3_aa: CASSPPMQGILNTEAFF

j_call: TRBJ2-1
v_call: TRBV6-1
d_call: NA
clone_size: few
cdr3_nt: TGTGCCAGCAGTGATAAGGGGGGGAGGGGTGTGCAGTTCTTC
cdr3_aa: CASSDKGGRGVQFF

j_call: TRBJ1-1
v_call: TRBV6-5
d_call: NA
clone_size: NA
cdr3_nt: TGTGCCAGCAGTTACTCGAAAGGGGGGAACACTGAAGCTTTCTTT
cdr3_aa: CASSYSKGGNTEAFF

j_call: TRBJ1-6
v_call: TRBV5-4
d_call: TRBD1
clone_size: few
cdr3_nt: TGTGCCAGCAGCTCCGGACAGGAAAGATCACCCCTCCACTTT
cdr3_aa: CASSSGQERSPLHF

j_call: TRBJ2-3
v_call: TRBV6-1
d_call: TRBD2
clone_size: NA
cdr3_nt: TGTGCCAGCAGCGGACTAGCGGGGGGAGGAGATACGCAGTATTTT
cdr3_aa: CASSGLAGGGDTQYF

j_call: TRBJ2-5
v_call: TRBV14
d_call: NA
clone_size: NA
cdr3_nt: TGTGCCAGCAGCTATTCTCCGGGGTTGGGGGAGACCCAGTACTTC
cdr3_aa: CASSYSPGLGETQYF

j_call: TRBJ2-5
v_call: TRBV5-4
d_call: NA
clone_size: NA
cdr3_nt: TGTGCCAGCAGCTCCTTCCTGGGCGAGACCCAGTACTTC
cdr3_aa: CASSSFLGETQYF

j_call: TRBJ2-7
v_call: TRBV4-1
d_call: NA
clone_size: NA
cdr3_nt: TGCGCCAGCAGCCAAGATAGCCTCTACGAGCAGTACTTC
cdr3_aa: CASSQDSLYEQYF

j_call: TRBJ2-2
v_call: TRBV5-1
d_call: TRBD1
clone_size: few
cdr3_nt: TGCGCCAGCAGCCCAAATGGACAGGGGAACACCGGGGAGCTGTTTTTT
cdr3_aa: CASSPNGQGNTGELFF

j_call: TRBJ2-5
v_call: TRBV27
d_call: TRBD1
clone_size: NA
cdr3_nt: TGTGCCAGCAGTTTGGCTCAAGGAACAGGGGGGTGGGAGACCCAGTACTTC
cdr3_aa: CASSLAQGTGGWETQYF

j_call: TRBJ1-4
v_call: TRBV30
d_call: NA
clone_size: few
cdr3_nt: TGTGCCTGGAGTGGCTGGGGGGAGAATGAAAAACTGTTTTTT
cdr3_aa: CAWSGWGENEKLFF

j_call: TRBJ1-2
v_call: TRBV19
d_call: NA
clone_size: NA
cdr3_nt: TGTGCCAGTAGTATCGACAGGTCCTCGGTGGGAGGAACCTTC
cdr3_aa: CASSIDRSSVGGTF

j_call: TRBJ1-3
v_call: TRBV7-2
d_call: NA
clone_size: few
cdr3_nt: TGTGCCAGCAGTTCACAGGGAAACACCATATATTTT
cdr3_aa: CASSSQGNTIYF

j_call: TRBJ1-5
v_call: TRBV11-2
d_call: NA
clone_size: NA
cdr3_nt: TGTGCCAGCAGCCAGGACATAAATCAGCCCCAGCATTTT
cdr3_aa: CASSQDINQPQHF

j_call: TRBJ2-7
v_call: TRBV27
d_call: TRBD2
clone_size: NA
cdr3_nt: TGTGCCAGCGGGGGGGGGAACGAGCAGTACTTC
cdr3_aa: CASGGGNEQYF

j_call: TRBJ1-6
v_call: TRBV14
d_call: NA
clone_size: NA
cdr3_nt: TGTGCCAGCAGCCAAGTCGGTTCACCCCTCCACTTT
cdr3_aa: CASSQVGSPLHF

j_call: TRBJ1-2
v_call: TRBV19
d_call: NA
clone_size: NA
cdr3_nt: TGTGCCAGTAGTATGGCCGGACCTAACTATGGCTACACCTTC
cdr3_aa: CASSMAGPNYGYTF